One and the same sample provided the 13 T cell receptor beta chains below, sequenced in a study of cytomegalovirus exposure and HLA in healthy donors. A multiplex PCR was run with 60 Vbeta primers and 13 Jbeta primers. Method: immunoSEQ multiplex PCR; TCRdb's copy keeps in-frame clones and lacks some. The sample consists of 93,000 or so clones, 60% to 85% of them appearing once. The sequencing sample was made of PBMCs. Receptors originate from a man aged 50 to 59 in good health and CMV-seropositive.

The chain combines TRBV10-3 with TRBJ2-5; tentatively, D is TRBD2 (7 bases). The CDR3 sequence is 13 residues long. The germline gives CDR1 ENHRY, CDR2 SYGVKD. Trimming pared 7 bases from V and 5 bases from J, leaving 14 bases between. CDR3 sequence: CAINGGARETQYF. The CDR3 bases are TGTGCCATCAATGGGGGGGCGCGGGAGACCCAGTACTTC.

Here the CDR3 DNA reads TGTGCCAGCGCAGGGCTGGATCAGCCCCAGCATTTT. Residues: CASAGLDQPQHF. The rearrangement links TRBV19 to TRBJ1-5; maybe TRBD1 (5 bases). Trimming stripped 9 bases from V and 5 bases from J, with 11 bases between. From germline, CDR1 is LNHDA and CDR2 SQIVND (reference sequence). The CDR3 sequence is 12 residues long.

V is TRBV6-4 and J is TRBJ1-2; 8 nucleotides match TRBD1. Trimming at V came to 6 bases and at J to 2 bases, leaving 5 bases not matched to a gene. This CDR3 is 14 amino acids long. CDR1 is MRHNA, CDR2 SNTAGT, per germline. CDR3: CASRRDRGNYGYTF. In DNA form, the CDR3 reads TGTGCCAGCAGAAGAGACAGGGGAAACTATGGCTACACCTTC.

The chain carries TRBV4-1 and TRBJ2-3; the match to TRBD2 covers 9 bases. Germline V gene sequence: CDR1 MGHRA, CDR2 YSYEKL. This CDR3 comprises 16 residues. J lost 3 bases, V lost 5 bases, and 9 bases had no gene match. CDR3 loop: CASSKLAGLSTDTQYF. The CDR3 DNA is TGCGCCAGCAGCAAACTAGCGGGTTTATCTACAGATACGCAGTATTTT.

The chain recombines TRBV29-1 with TRBJ2-1, with 10 bases fitting TRBD1. The germline V gene encodes CDR1 SQVTM and CDR2 ANQGSEA. Trimming at V came to 5 bases and at J to 7 bases, leaving 8 bases not matched to a gene. CDR3 length: 14 residues. The CDR3 here is CSVPPGQGWNEQFF. CDR3 bases: TGCAGCGTTCCGCCGGGACAGGGGTGGAATGAGCAGTTCTTC.

The genes are TRBV30 and TRBJ1-1; D is unclear. The CDR3 is 12 amino acids. The ends were cut back, 2 bases at V and 1 base at J, with 5 bases in the middle. CDR1 GTSNPN and CDR2 SVGIG come from the germline V gene (reference sequence). CDR3 residues: CAWSPRNTEAFF. The CDR3 DNA is TGTGCCTGGAGTCCCCGGAACACTGAAGCTTTCTTT.

In its sample, this clone was seen once. The chain links TRBV30 to TRBJ2-1, with 14 bases matching TRBD2. Germline assignment: CDR1 GTSNPN and CDR2 SVGIG (reference sequence). The CDR3 covers 18 residues. V lost 4 bases and J lost 8; bases outside the gene matches: 16. The CDR3 region is CAWKTSGRAGVARYEQFF. CDR3 nucleotides: TGTGCCTGGAAGACTAGCGGGAGGGCCGGGGTAGCCCGCTATGAGCAGTTCTTC.

This clone occurred a few times. This chain links TRBV2 with TRBJ1-4; TRBD1 agrees at 9 bases. V shed 5 bases and J 7 bases; nucleotides not matched to a gene: 8. The CDR3 contains 15 residues. Germline loops: CDR1 SNHLY, CDR2 FYNNEI. CDR3 sequence reads: CASSPSGTGREKLFF. CDR3 bases: TGTGCCAGCAGTCCATCCGGGACAGGGCGTGAAAAACTGTTTTTT.

This rearrangement joins TRBV6-1 to TRBJ1-5; D gene uncertain. V was clipped by 1 base and J by 1 base, with 14 bases between them. The CDR3 extends over 17 amino acids. The germline CDR1 and CDR2 sequences are MNHNS and SASEGT. CDR3 sequence (DNA): TGTGCCAGCAGTGAAGGTTCGGGGAAACCAAGCAATCAGCCCCAGCATTTT. It is translated as CASSEGSGKPSNQPQHF.

This clone was counted between two and nine times. The chain employs TRBV19 and TRBJ2-1, with D possibly matching TRBD1 (5 bases). Germline V gene sequence: CDR1 LNHDA, CDR2 SQIVND (reference sequence). The CDR3 is 15 amino acids. V gave up 6 bases and J gave up 6 bases, with 18 bases separating them. CDR3 residues: CASSSREITANEQFF. The CDR3 DNA sequence: TGTGCCAGTAGCAGCAGGGAAATCACCGCCAATGAGCAGTTCTTC.

V usage is TRBV9 and J usage is TRBJ2-7, with TRBD1 matching 11 bases. Germline values: CDR1 SGDLS, CDR2 YYNGEE. The CDR3 extends over 17 amino acids. Trimming removed 0 bases from V and 0 bases from J; junction bases left unmatched: 5. The CDR3 is CASSVAPGQGASYEQYF. The CDR3 region has the DNA TGTGCCAGCAGCGTAGCCCCAGGACAGGGGGCCTCCTACGAGCAGTACTTC.

The rearrangement uses TRBV10-3 and TRBJ2-7; TRBD2 is a possible D gene (6 bases). The V end lost 4 bases, the J end lost 6 bases, and 10 bases lay between the germline ends. CDR3 length: 12 amino acids. Germline V gives CDR1 ENHRY, CDR2 SYGVKD. The CDR3 loop is CAISVYGGEQYF. The CDR3 coding sequence is TGTGCCATCAGTGTGTACGGGGGCGAGCAGTACTTC.

The rearrangement links TRBV27 to TRBJ2-7; TRBD1 agrees at 7 bases. Trimming took 3 bases from V and 0 from J; bases not matched to a gene: 5. The CDR3 runs to 15 residues. Germline V gene lookup returns CDR1 MNHEY and CDR2 SMNVEV (reference sequence). CDR3 region: CASSLTGLTSYEQYF. The DNA for the CDR3 is TGTGCCAGCAGTTTGACAGGGTTAACCTCCTACGAGCAGTACTTC.